This T cell receptor (beta chain) was identified during a study of T cells expressing NK-cell markers. In the study overall: Researchers got TCR beta repertoires out of sorted CD3+CD56+NKG2C+, CD3+CD56+NKG2C- and CD3+CD56-NKG2C+ T cells.

Germline V gene lookup returns CDR1 DFQATT and CDR2 SNEGSKA (reference sequence). The CDR3 runs 14 residues. Regarding the study as a whole: The contribution of dominant NKG2C+ clonotypes to CD8+ T cells in about 6 donors was roughly 1.0-7.5%. Questions lingered over whether expanded NKG2C+ T cell clones were HCMV-specific.

It was by 5'RACE template switching with UMIs that TCR beta cDNA was made. TCRdb reanalyzed the 5' RACE reads, giving one entry per CDR3 protein sequence and no DNA. The sample yields 250,000 or so distinct CDR3 sequences, of which the top ten take up 4.2%. To note about this clonotype: Its antigen is unidentified.

The sample taken for sequencing was blood T cells: a sorted CD56 or NKG2C T cell subset, CD4+ or CD8+ T cells, or bulk PBMC T cells (not recorded which). This receptor was identified in a woman between 18 and 70 years old in good health. The chain employs TRBV20-1 and TRBJ2-3; TCRdb returns TRBD1, unconfirmable since there is no DNA. CDR3 loop: CSAHGGAASDTQYF.